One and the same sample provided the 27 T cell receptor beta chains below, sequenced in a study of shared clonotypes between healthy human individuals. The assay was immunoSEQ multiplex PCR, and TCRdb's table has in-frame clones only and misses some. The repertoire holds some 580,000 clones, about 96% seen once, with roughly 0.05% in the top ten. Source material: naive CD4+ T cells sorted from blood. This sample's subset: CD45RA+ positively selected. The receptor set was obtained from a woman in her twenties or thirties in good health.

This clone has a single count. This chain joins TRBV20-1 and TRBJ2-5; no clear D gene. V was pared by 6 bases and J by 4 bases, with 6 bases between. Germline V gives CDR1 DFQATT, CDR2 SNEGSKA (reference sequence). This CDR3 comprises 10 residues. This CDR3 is CSANRETQYF. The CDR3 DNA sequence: TGCAGTGCCAACAGAGAGACCCAGTACTTC.

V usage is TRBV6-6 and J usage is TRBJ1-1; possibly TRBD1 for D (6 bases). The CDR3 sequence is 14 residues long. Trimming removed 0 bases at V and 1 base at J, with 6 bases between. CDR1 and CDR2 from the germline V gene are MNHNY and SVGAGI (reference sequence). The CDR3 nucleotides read TGTGCCAGCAGTTACTCGACAGGGAACACTGAAGCTTTCTTT. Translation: CASSYSTGNTEAFF.

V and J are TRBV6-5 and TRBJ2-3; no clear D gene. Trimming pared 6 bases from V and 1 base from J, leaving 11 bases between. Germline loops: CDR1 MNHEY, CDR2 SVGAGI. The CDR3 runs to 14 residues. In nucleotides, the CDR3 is TGTGCCAGCAGCCCGCCCCAGGGCACAGATACGCAGTATTTT. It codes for CASSPPQGTDTQYF.

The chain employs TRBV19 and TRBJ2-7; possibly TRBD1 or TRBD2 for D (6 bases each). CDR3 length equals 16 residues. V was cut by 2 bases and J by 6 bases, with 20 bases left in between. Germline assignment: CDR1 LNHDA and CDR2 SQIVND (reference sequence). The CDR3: CASSIREGGHFGEQYF. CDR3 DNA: TGTGCCAGTAGTATAAGAGAGGGGGGCCATTTTGGCGAGCAGTACTTC.

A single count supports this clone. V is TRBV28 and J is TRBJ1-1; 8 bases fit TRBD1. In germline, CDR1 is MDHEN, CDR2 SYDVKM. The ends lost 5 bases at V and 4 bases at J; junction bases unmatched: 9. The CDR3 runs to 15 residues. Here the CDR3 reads CASSKEQGARTEAFF. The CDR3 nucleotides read TGTGCCAGCAGTAAGGAGCAGGGGGCGCGCACTGAAGCTTTCTTT. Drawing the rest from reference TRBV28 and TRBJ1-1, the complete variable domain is DVKVTQSSRYLVKRTGEKVFLECVQDMDHENMFWYRQDPGLGLRLIYFSYDVKMKEKGDIPEGYSVSREKKERFSLILESASTNQTSMYLCASSKEQGARTEAFFGQGTRLTVV.

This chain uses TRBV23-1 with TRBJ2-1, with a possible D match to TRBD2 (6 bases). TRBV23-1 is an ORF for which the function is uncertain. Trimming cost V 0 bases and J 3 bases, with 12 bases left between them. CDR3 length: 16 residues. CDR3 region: CASSQSASVIYNEQFF. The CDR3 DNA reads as TGCGCCAGCAGTCAATCGGCTAGCGTTATCTACAATGAGCAGTTCTTC.

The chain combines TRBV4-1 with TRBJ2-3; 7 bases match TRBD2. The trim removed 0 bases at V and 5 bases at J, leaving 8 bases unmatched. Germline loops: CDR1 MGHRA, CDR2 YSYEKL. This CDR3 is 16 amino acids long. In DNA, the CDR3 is TGCGCCAGCAGCCAAGATGGGGGGGAACGAGGAGATACGCAGTATTTT. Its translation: CASSQDGGERGDTQYF.

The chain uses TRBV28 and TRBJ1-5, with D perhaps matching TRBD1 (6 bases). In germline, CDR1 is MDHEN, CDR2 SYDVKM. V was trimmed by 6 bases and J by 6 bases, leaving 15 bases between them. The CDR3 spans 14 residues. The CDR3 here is CASSTDRFPQPQHF. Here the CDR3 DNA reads TGTGCCAGCAGCACTGACAGGTTTCCTCAGCCCCAGCATTTT.

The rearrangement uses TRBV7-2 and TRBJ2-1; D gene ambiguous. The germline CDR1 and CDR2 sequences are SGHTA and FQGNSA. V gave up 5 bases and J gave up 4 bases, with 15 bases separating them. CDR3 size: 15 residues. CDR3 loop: CASSHAVGYYNEQFF. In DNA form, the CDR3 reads TGTGCCAGCAGCCACGCGGTAGGCTATTACAATGAGCAGTTCTTC.

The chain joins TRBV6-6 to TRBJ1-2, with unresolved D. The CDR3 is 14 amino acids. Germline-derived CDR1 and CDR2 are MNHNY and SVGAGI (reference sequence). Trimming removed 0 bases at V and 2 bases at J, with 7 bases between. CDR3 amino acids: CASSYSSINYGYTF. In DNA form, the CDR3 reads TGTGCCAGCAGTTACTCCAGCATAAACTATGGCTACACCTTC.

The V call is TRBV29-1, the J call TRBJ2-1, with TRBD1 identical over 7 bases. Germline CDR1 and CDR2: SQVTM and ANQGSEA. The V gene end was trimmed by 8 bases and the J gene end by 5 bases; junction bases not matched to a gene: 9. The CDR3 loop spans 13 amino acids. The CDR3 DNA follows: TGCAGCTTCCGGGACAGTATAAACAATGAGCAGTTCTTC. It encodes CSFRDSINNEQFF.

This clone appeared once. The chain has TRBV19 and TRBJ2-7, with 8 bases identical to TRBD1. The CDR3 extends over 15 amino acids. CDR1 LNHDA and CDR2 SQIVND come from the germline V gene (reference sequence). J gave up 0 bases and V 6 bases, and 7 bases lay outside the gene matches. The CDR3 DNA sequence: TGTGCCAGTAGCCAGGACAGGGCCTTCTCCTACGAGCAGTACTTC. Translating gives CASSQDRAFSYEQYF. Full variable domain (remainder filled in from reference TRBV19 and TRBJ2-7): DGGITQSPKYLFRKEGQNVTLSCEQNLNHDAMYWYRQDPGQGLRLIYYSQIVNDFQKGDIAEGYSVSREKKESFPLTVTSAQKNPTAFYLCASSQDRAFSYEQYFGPGTRLTVT.

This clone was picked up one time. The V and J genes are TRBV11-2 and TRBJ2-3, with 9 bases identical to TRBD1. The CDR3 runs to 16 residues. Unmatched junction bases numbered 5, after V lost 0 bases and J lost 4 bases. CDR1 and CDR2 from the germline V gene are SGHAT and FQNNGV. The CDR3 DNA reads TGTGCCAGCAGCTTAGACATGGACAGGGGCGCAGATACGCAGTATTTT. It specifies CASSLDMDRGADTQYF. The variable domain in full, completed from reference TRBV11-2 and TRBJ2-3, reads EAGVAQSPRYKIIEKRQSVAFWCNPISGHATLYWYQQILGQGPKLLIQFQNNGVVDDSQLPKDRFSAERLKGVDSTLKIQPAKLEDSAVYLCASSLDMDRGADTQYFGPGTRLTVL.

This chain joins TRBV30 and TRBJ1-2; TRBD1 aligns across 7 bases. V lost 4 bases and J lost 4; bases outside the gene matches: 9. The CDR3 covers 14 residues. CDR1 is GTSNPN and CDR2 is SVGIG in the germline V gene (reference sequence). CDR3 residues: CAWMLTGSLYGYTF. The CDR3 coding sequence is TGTGCCTGGATGTTGACAGGGTCTCTCTATGGCTACACCTTC.

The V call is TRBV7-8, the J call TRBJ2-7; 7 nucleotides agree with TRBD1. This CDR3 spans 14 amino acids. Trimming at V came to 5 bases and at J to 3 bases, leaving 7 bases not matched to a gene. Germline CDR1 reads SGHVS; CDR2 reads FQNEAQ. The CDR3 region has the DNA TGTGCCAGCAGCCGATTACGGGACAGCTACGAGCAGTACTTC. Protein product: CASSRLRDSYEQYF.

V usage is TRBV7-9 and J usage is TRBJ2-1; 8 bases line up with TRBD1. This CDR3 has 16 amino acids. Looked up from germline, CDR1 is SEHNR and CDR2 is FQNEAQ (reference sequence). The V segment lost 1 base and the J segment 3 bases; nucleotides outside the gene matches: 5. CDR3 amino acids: CASSLVRGQDYNEQFF. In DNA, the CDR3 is TGTGCCAGCAGCTTAGTGAGGGGACAGGACTACAATGAGCAGTTCTTC. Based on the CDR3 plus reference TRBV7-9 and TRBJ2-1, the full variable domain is DTGVSQNPRHKITKRGQNVTFRCDPISEHNRLYWYRQTLGQGPEFLTYFQNEAQLEKSRLLSDRFSAERPKGSFSTLEIQRTEQGDSAMYLCASSLVRGQDYNEQFFGPGTRLTVL.

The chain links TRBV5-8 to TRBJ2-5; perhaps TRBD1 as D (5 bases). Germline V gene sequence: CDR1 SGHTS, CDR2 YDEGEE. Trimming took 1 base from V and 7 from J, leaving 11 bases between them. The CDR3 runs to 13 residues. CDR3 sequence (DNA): TGTGCCAGCAGCTTGCCAGGGTCGGGGACCCAGTACTTC. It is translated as CASSLPGSGTQYF.

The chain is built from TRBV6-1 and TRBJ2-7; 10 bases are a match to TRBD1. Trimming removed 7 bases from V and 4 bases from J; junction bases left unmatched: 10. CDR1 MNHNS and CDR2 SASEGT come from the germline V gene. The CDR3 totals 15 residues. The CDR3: CASTRGGTGVYEQYF. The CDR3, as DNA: TGTGCCAGCACGCGAGGAGGGACAGGGGTATACGAGCAGTACTTC.

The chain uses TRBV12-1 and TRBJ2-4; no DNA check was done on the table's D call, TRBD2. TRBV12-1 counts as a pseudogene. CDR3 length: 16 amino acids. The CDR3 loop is CASSILALGAKNIQYF. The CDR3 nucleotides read TGTGCCAGCAGTATTCTAGCGCTAGGAGCCAAAAACATTCAGTACTTC.

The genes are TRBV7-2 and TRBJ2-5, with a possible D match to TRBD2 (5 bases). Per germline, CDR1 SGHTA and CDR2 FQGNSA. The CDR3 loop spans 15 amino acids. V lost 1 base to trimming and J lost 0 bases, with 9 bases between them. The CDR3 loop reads CASSLVSGYQETQYF. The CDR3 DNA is TGTGCCAGCAGCTTAGTGAGCGGATACCAAGAGACCCAGTACTTC.

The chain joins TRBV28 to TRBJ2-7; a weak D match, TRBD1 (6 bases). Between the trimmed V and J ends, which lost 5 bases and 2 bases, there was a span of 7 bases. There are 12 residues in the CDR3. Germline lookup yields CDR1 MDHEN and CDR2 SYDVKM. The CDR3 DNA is TGTGCCAGCAGTGGGACAACCTACGAGCAGTACTTC. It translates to CASSGTTYEQYF.

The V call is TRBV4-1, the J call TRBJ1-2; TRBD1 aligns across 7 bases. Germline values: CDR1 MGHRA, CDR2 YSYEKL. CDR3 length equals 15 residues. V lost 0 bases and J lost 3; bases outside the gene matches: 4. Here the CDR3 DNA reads TGCGCCAGCAGCCAAGAGGGAGGGGGCGACTATGGCTACACCTTC. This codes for CASSQEGGGDYGYTF.

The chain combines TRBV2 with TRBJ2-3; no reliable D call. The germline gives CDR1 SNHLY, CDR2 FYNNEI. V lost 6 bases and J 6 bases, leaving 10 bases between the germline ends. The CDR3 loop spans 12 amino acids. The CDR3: CASSTLMDTQYF. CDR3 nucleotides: TGTGCCAGCAGCACCCTCATGGATACGCAGTATTTT.

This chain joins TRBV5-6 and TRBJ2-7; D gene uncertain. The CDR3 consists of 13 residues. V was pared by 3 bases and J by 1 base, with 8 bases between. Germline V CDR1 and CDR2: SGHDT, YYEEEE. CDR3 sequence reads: CASSYSGSYEQYF. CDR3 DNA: TGTGCCAGCAGCTACTCCGGGTCCTACGAGCAGTACTTC.

The CDR3 loop is CASSWANEQFF. For the CDR3, the DNA is TGTGCCAGCAGCTGGGCCAATGAGCAGTTCTTC. This sequence joins TRBV7-9 and TRBJ2-1; D is unresolved. Trimming left V 4 bases short and J 6 bases short, with 4 bases between. The germline V gene encodes CDR1 SEHNR and CDR2 FQNEAQ (reference sequence). The CDR3 covers 11 residues.

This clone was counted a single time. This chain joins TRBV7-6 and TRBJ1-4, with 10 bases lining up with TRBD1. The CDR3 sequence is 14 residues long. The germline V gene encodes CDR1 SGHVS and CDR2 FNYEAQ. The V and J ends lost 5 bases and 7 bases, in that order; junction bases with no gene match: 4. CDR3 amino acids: CASSRDRGREKLFF. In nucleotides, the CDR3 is TGTGCCAGCAGCCGGGACAGGGGACGTGAAAAACTGTTTTTT.

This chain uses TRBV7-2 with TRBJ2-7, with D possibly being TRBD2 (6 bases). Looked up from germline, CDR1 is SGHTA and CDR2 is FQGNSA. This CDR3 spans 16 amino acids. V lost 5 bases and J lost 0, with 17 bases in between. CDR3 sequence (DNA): TGTGCCAGCAGCAAGGGAGGAGGGCAATACTCCTACGAGCAGTACTTC. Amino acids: CASSKGGGQYSYEQYF.